This T cell receptor (beta chain) was recovered during a study of T cells in Graves' hyperthyroidism and ophthalmopathy. Unmatched junction bases numbered 6, after V lost 5 bases and J lost 6 bases. This CDR3 is 14 amino acids long. Germline V gene data show CDR1 as LGHNA and CDR2 as YNFKEQ. Amplification of TCR beta CDR3 regions used RNA as the template. The HTBI primer set served for first-round RT-PCR of the TCR CDR3. TCRdb called the multiplex PCR reads again in MiXCR, with one record for every CDR3 protein. The sample consists of a few hundred thousand distinct CDR3 sequences, about 18% of them appearing once. Only a few counts were recorded for this clonotype.

The gene calls are TRBV4-2 and TRBJ2-1; 8 bases map to TRBD1. Sequencing was performed on blood. The sequence was obtained from a man between 18 and 35 years old with Graves' ophthalmopathy. CDR3 nucleotide sequence: TGTGCCAGCAGCACCCCCACAGGGGGCAATGAGCAGTTCTTC. This encodes CASSTPTGGNEQFF.